This T cell receptor (beta chain) appears in the sequencing data of a study of patients and donors after allogeneic stem cell transplantation. The V gene's germline CDR1 is MNHNS and CDR2 SASEGT. This CDR3 is built from 17 residues. V gave up 8 bases and J gave up 1 base; unmatched junction bases: 16. TCRdb re-called the RT-PCR reads with MiXCR, one entry per CDR3 protein. This sample carries about a million distinct CDR3 sequences, approximately 19% of them seen once, and the ten largest clones take 5.5% to 6.5%. The source material was blood, either unsorted or a sorted T cell fraction (not recorded which). V gene TRBV6-1 combines with J gene TRBJ1-1, with 7 bases identical to TRBD1. This sequence was found in a human donor who was either an allogeneic HSCT recipient or a stem cell or donor lymphocyte infusion donor (not recorded which). It is not recorded whose cells these are; they may come from a transplant donor. CDR3 sequence: CASYHVPGQYPNTEAFF. The DNA for the CDR3 is TGTGCCAGCTACCATGTCCCGGGACAGTACCCGAACACTGAAGCTTTCTTT.